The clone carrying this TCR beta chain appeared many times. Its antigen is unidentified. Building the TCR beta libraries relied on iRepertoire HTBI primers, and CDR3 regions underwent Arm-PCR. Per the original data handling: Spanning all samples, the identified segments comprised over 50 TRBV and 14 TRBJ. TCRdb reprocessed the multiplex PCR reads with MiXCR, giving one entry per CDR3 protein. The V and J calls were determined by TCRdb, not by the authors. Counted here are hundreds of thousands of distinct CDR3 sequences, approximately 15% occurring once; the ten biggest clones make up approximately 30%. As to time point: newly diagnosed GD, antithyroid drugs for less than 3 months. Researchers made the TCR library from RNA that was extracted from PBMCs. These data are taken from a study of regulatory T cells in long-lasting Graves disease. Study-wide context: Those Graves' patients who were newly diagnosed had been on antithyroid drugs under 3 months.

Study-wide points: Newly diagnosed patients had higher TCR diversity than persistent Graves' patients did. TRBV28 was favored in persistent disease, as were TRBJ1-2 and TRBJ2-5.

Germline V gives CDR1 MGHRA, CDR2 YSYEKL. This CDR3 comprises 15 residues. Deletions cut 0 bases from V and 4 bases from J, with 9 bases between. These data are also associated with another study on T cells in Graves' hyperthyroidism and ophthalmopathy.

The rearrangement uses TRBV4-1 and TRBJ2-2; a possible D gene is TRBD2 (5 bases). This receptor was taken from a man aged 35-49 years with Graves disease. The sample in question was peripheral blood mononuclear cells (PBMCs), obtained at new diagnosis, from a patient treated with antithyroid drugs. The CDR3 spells CASSQDTSPTGELFF. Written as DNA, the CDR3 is TGCGCCAGCAGCCAAGATACTAGTCCCACCGGGGAGCTGTTTTTT.